This TCR beta chain was captured in a study of post-analysis software for immune sequencing data (dated by TCRdb to between 2014 and 2017). About the full investigation: Disease courses on record covered relapsing-remitting, secondary progressive and progressive-relapsing multiple sclerosis, though some patients had no subtype annotation. A subset of samples was prepared in parallel using single-end sample barcoding, then pooled and co-amplified after Illumina adapter ligation. The multiple sclerosis patient repertoires were compared with approximately 11 previously published healthy control repertoires from donors aged roughly 6 to 25 years. What the research found in general, with its limitations: Significantly lower normalized Chao1 diversity was found in multiple sclerosis patients than in controls, suggesting substantial peripheral T-cell clonal expansion. Patients showed significantly higher frequencies than controls for roughly five TRBV segments, among them TRBV5-6, TRBV5-1 and TRBV20-1. When samples were clustered directly using the F measure, samples prepared in the same batch co-clustered strongly, which prompted a batch-effect correction. The control group was slightly older than the multiple sclerosis patient group.

To demonstrate the VDJtools post-analysis software, TCR beta repertoires were profiled from the peripheral blood of some 12 young patients with multiple sclerosis. The patients with multiple sclerosis were children and adolescents between about 6 and 16 years of age. To prepare the library, PCR was applied. The sequencer listed for this sample is Illumina HiSeq 2500. To reduce PCR and sequencing biases, unique molecular identifiers were incorporated into the TCR beta cDNA libraries. Roughly 500,000 cDNA molecules were obtained for every 1 to 10 million input T cells, so each molecule roughly corresponded to one T cell. The patient libraries were prepared and sequenced with the same protocol used for the earlier healthy control dataset. Samples belonging to the same batch were prepared together, multiplexed and sequenced on a shared HiSeq lane. Regarding the original processing steps: MIGEC handled the raw barcoded reads, throwing out single-read molecular identifier groups before consensus assembly and CDR3 extraction. VDJtools was used for post-analysis of the clonotype tables, and diversity was normalized by down-sampling every dataset to the size of the smallest sample. In repertoire overlap clustering, CDR3 amino acid sequences, but not nucleotide sequences, were matched to correct batch-related cross-sample contamination. TCRdb trimmed the raw reads at Q25, called clones with MiXCR and kept productive beta chains. All rows with the same CDR3 protein become a single entry with the most common DNA and genes. The V and J calls were determined by TCRdb, not by the authors. In this sample the table shows about 400,000 distinct CDR3 sequences, around a third of which occur a single time. The ten largest clones take up around 15% of the sample.

Concerning this clonotype itself: This receptor's antigen is unknown. One base away there is no much larger clone; base qualities are not given.

The CDR3, from cysteine to phenylalanine, totals 16 residues. The sequence is cut down to CDR3 DNA, 48 bases in frame from base 1. Sequences KGHSH (CDR1) and LQKENI (CDR2) are obtained from the germline V gene. Trimming takes 5 bases off V and 0 bases off J; junction bases not matched to a gene: 3. The sequence was collected from a girl aged 10 to 17 with multiple sclerosis. The chain joins TRBV18 to TRBJ2-1, with 11 middle bases fitting TRBD1. The sequenced material came from blood. Here the CDR3 is given as CASSRDRGNSYNEQFF. The DNA reads as follows: TGTGCCAGCTCAAGGGACAGGGGGAACTCCTACAATGAGCAGTTCTTC.